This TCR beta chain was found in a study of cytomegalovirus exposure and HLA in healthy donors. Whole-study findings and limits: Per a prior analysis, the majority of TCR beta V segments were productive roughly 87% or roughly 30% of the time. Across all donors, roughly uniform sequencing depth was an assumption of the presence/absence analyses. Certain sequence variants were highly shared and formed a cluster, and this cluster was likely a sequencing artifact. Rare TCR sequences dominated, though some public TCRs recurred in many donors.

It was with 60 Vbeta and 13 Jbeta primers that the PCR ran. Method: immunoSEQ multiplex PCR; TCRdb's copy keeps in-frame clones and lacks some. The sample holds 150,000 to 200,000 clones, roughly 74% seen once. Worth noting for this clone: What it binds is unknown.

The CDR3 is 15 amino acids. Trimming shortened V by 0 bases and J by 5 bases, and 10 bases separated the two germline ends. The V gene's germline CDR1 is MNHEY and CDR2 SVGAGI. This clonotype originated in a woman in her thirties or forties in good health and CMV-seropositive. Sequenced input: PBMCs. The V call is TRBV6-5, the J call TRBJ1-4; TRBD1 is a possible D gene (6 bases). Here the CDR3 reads CASSYSTGENEKLFF. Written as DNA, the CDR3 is TGTGCCAGCAGTTACTCGACAGGAGAGAATGAAAAACTGTTTTTT.